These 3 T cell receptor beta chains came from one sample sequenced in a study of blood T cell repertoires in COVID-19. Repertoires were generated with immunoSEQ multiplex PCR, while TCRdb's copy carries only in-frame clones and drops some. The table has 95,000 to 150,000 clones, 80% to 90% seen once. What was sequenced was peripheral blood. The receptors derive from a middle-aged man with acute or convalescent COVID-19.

CDR3 protein: CSACGLAGSGSYNEQFF. DNA for the CDR3: TGCAGTGCTTGTGGACTAGCGGGGTCGGGTTCCTACAATGAGCAGTTCTTC. The rearrangement links TRBV20-1 to TRBJ2-1, with TRBD2 identical over 12 bases. V was pared by 5 bases and J by 1 base, with 9 bases of the junction left unmatched. The CDR3 loop spans 17 amino acids. Germline CDR1 is DFQATT and CDR2 is SNEGSKA (reference sequence).

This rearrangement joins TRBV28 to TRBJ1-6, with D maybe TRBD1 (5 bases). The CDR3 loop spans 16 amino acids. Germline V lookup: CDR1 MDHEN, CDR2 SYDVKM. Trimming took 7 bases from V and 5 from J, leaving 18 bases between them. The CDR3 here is CASTQSGEPNNSPLHF. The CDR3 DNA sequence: TGTGCCAGCACCCAATCGGGGGAGCCGAATAATTCACCCCTCCACTTT.

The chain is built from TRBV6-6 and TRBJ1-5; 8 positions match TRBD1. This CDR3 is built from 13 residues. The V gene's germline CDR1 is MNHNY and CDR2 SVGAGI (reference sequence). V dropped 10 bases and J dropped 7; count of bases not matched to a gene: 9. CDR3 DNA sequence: TGTGCCACTCAGAAACAGGGGGACCAGCCCCAGCATTTT. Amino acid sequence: CATQKQGDQPQHF.